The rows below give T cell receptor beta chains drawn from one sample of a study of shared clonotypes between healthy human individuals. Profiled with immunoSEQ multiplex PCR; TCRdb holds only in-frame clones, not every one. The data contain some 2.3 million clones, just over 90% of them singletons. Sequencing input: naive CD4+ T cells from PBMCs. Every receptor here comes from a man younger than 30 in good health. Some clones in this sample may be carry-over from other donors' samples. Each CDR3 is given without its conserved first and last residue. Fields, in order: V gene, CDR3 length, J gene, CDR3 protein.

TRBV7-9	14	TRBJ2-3	ASSSILGQGTDTQY
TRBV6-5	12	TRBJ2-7	ASSYGQGPYEQY
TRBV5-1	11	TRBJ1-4	ASSLEAGEKLF
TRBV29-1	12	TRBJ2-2	SVRGQGAAGELF
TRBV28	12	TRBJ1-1	ASSLRRRNTEAF
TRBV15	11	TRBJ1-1	ATRDRVNTEAF
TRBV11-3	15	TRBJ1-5	ASSLGWSGGSVQPQH
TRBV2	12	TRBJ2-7	ASSDQRTFYEQY
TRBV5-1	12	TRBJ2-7	ASSSEPSSYEQY
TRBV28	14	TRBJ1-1	ASSARDRAMNTEAF
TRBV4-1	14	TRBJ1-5	ASSEMGGQFNQPQH
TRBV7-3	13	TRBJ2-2	ASSLGGRDTGELF
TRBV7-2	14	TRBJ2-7	ASSLAGTSGYYEQY
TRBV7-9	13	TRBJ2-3	ASSLGTHLTDTQY
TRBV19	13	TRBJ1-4	ASRDGRGSWEKLF
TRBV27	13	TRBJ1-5	ASSGSGTVNQPQH
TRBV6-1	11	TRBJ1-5	ASSEAGFQPQH
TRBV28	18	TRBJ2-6	ASSSLAGRGSDSGANVLT
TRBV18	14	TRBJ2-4	ASSPPDSLAKNIQY
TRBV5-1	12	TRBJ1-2	ASSGRTGGLGYT
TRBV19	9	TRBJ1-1	ASQGDTEAF
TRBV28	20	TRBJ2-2	ASSKGPLTGGLTSDHTGELF
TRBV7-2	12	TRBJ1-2	ASSLNREGSGYT
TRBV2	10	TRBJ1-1	ASNVRGLVAF
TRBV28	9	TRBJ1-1	ASNRNTEAF
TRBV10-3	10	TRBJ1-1	ANGDSNTEAF
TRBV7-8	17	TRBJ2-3	ASSPWRIRTESSTDTQY
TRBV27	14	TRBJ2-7	ASSLFYGLSDYEQY
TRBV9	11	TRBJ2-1	ASSVGPENEQF
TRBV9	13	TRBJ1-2	ASSAIRDGLYGYT
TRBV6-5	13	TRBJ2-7	ASRLTAGPAHEQY
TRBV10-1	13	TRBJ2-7	ASSESGGPQSEQY
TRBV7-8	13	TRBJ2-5	ASSAGTGRGETQY
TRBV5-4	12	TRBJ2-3	ASSLQRSTDTQY
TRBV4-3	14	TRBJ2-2	ASSPHPALNEGELF
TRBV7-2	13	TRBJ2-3	ASSRMMTNRDTQY
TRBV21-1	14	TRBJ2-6	ASSKVRLSGANVLT
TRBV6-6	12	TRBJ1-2	ASRPRVGDYGYT
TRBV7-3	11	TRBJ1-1	ASSLTRGTEAF
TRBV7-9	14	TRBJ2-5	ASSFPLTEAGETQY
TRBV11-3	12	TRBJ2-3	ASSLGQGTDTQY
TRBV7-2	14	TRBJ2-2	ASSAHVAANTGELF
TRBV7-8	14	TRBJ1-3	ASSWDRPSSGNTIY
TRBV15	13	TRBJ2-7	ATSRAGTGRYEQY
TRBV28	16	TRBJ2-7	ASSPGTSGILWSYEQY
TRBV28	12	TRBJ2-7	ASSLAGGTYEQY
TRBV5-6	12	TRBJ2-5	ASSIRGIGETQY
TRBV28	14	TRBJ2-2	ASSLSAGGVPGELF
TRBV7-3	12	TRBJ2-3	ASSSRQGGDTQY
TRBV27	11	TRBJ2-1	ASSLKESNEQF
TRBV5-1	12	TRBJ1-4	ASSSTLFGEKLF
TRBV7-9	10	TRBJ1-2	ASSRLDYGYT
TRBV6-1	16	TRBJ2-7	ASSERRTGGYATYEQY